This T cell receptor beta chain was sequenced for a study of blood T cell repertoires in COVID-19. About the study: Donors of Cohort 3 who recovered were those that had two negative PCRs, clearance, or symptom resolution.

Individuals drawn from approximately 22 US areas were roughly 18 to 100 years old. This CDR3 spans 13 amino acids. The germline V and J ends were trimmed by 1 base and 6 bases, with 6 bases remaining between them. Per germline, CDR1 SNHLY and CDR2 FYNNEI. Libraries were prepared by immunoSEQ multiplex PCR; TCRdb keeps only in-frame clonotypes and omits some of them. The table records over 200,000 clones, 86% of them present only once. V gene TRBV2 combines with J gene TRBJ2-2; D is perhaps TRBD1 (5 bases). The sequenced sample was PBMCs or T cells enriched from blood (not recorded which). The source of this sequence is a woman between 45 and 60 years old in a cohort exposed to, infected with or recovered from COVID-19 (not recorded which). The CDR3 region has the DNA TGTGCCAGCAGTGAAGAGACAGCCGGGGAGCTGTTTTTT. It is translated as CASSEETAGELFF.